Presented here are 15 T cell receptor beta chains from one specimen sequenced in a study of shared clonotypes between healthy human individuals. TCRdb keeps only in-frame clones here, not all; method: immunoSEQ multiplex PCR. Of 2 million to 2.5 million clones in the sample, 90% to 96% were seen once. The sample taken for sequencing was naive CD4+ T cells sorted from blood. As for subset: CD45RA+ positively selected. These receptor sequences come from a man aged 18 to 30 in good health.

V and J are TRBV5-4 and TRBJ1-2; 8 bases map to TRBD1. V shed 5 bases and J 2 bases; nucleotides not matched to a gene: 8. CDR1 and CDR2 from the germline V gene are SGHNT and YYREEE (reference sequence). The CDR3 contains 15 residues. DNA of the CDR3: TGTGCCAGCAGTACGGGGGACAGGATCAACTATGGCTACACCTTC. Its translation: CASSTGDRINYGYTF.

The chain links TRBV4-1 to TRBJ2-3, with a tentative D call TRBD1 (6 bases). V shed 0 bases and J shed 3 bases, with 19 bases lying between them. Per germline, CDR1 MGHRA and CDR2 YSYEKL. CDR3 length: 18 amino acids. CDR3 residues: CASSQEEGFGGITDTQYF. In DNA form, the CDR3 reads TGCGCCAGCAGCCAAGAGGAAGGTTTTGGGGGCATTACAGATACGCAGTATTTT.

V and J are TRBV5-1 and TRBJ2-4; 12 nucleotides align to TRBD2. V shed 1 base, J shed 5 bases, and the junction held 7 bases outside the gene matches. This CDR3 contains 17 residues. CDR1 is SGHRS and CDR2 is YFSETQ in the germline V gene. Here the CDR3 reads CASSLSLAGGPENIQYF. CDR3 coding DNA: TGCGCCAGCAGCTTGTCTCTAGCGGGAGGGCCTGAAAACATTCAGTACTTC.

This clone was counted only a few times. The chain uses TRBV27 and TRBJ1-1, with D hard to call. Germline V gene data show CDR1 as MNHEY and CDR2 as SMNVEV (reference sequence). The CDR3 has 16 residues. V was shortened by 6 bases and J by 0 bases, with 17 bases between the two germline ends. This CDR3 reads CASSPTVVPMNTEAFF. The CDR3 nucleotides are TGTGCCAGCAGCCCTACAGTAGTCCCGATGAACACTGAAGCTTTCTTT.

V usage is TRBV5-5 and J usage is TRBJ1-2, with D possibly being TRBD1 (6 bases). V lost 2 bases and J 4 bases, leaving 18 bases between the germline ends. The germline gives CDR1 SGHKS, CDR2 YYEKEE (reference sequence). This CDR3 comprises 16 residues. For the CDR3, the DNA is TGTGCCAGCAGCTTAAACAGTAGGACAGAAATCTATGGCTACACCTTC. Protein: CASSLNSRTEIYGYTF. Supplemented by reference TRBV5-5 and TRBJ1-2, the full variable domain reads DAGVTQSPTHLIKTRGQQVTLRCSPISGHKSVSWYQQVLGQGPQFIFQYYEKEERGRGNFPDRFSARQFPNYSSELNVNALLLGDSALYLCASSLNSRTEIYGYTFGSGTRLTVV.

With regard to this clone: Other DNA sequences of this sample code for an identical CDR3. This sequence joins TRBV28 and TRBJ2-3; possible D gene TRBD2, 6 bases. Trimming removed 6 bases at V and 5 bases at J, with 15 bases between. The germline gives CDR1 MDHEN, CDR2 SYDVKM. CDR3 length: 14 residues. As DNA, the CDR3 is TGTGCCAGCAGCTCTGGAGGGGCGGTAGATACGCAGTATTTT. Translation: CASSSGGAVDTQYF.

The chain has TRBV27 and TRBJ2-1; D not resolved. CDR3 length equals 14 residues. Germline values: CDR1 MNHEY, CDR2 SMNVEV (reference sequence). V lost 6 bases and J 3 bases, leaving 12 bases between the germline ends. CDR3 nucleotide sequence: TGTGCCAGCAGGATAGGGCAGTACTACAATGAGCAGTTCTTC. Protein product: CASRIGQYYNEQFF.

The J gene is TRBJ2-7, the V gene TRBV7-9; unclear D gene. This CDR3 is 17 amino acids long. Trimming removed 0 bases at V and 9 bases at J, with 24 bases between. The germline CDR1 and CDR2 sequences are SEHNR and FQNEAQ (reference sequence). For the CDR3, the DNA is TGTGCCAGCAGCTTAGCCAGACCGACTGAATCCCTACGAGTGCAGTACTTC. Protein sequence: CASSLARPTESLRVQYF.

J is TRBJ1-5 and V is TRBV27; D might be TRBD1 (5 bases). V lost 5 bases and J 3 bases, leaving 17 bases between the germline ends. This CDR3 region has 16 residues. Per germline, CDR1 MNHEY and CDR2 SMNVEV (reference sequence). DNA of the CDR3: TGTGCCAGCAGTCCCTTCTCAGGGTTCTTCAATCAGCCCCAGCATTTT. Translation gives CASSPFSGFFNQPQHF.

This chain uses TRBV7-2 with TRBJ2-2; D remains unclear. The CDR3 has 15 amino acids. The V end lost 10 bases, the J end lost 3 bases, and 18 bases lay between the germline ends. Germline V lookup: CDR1 SGHTA, CDR2 FQGNSA. This CDR3 reads CATPIEMGYTGELFF. CDR3 sequence (DNA): TGTGCCACCCCAATAGAGATGGGGTACACCGGGGAGCTGTTTTTT.

A single count supports this clone. The chain couples TRBV6-5 to TRBJ2-3; TRBD1 agrees at 8 bases. Trimming cost V 2 bases and J 2 bases; bases outside gene matches: 3. Per the germline V gene, CDR1 is MNHEY and CDR2 is SVGAGI. This CDR3 has 15 residues. The CDR3 spells CASSYGQGATDTQYF. The CDR3 nucleotides read TGTGCCAGCAGTTACGGGCAGGGGGCCACAGATACGCAGTATTTT.

V and J are TRBV19 and TRBJ2-1; TRBD2 aligns across 7 bases. The CDR3 contains 18 residues. V gave up 0 bases and J gave up 2 bases; unmatched junction bases: 10. CDR1 is LNHDA, CDR2 SQIVND, per germline (reference sequence). The CDR3 protein is CASSIDFDGGITYNEQFF. CDR3 DNA: TGTGCCAGTAGTATAGATTTTGACGGGGGGATTACCTACAATGAGCAGTTCTTC. Drawing the rest from reference TRBV19 and TRBJ2-1, the complete variable domain is DGGITQSPKYLFRKEGQNVTLSCEQNLNHDAMYWYRQDPGQGLRLIYYSQIVNDFQKGDIAEGYSVSREKKESFPLTVTSAQKNPTAFYLCASSIDFDGGITYNEQFFGPGTRLTVL.

This chain joins TRBV6-1 and TRBJ2-4, with D hard to call. The CDR3 covers 14 residues. The germline V gene encodes CDR1 MNHNS and CDR2 SASEGT. The V and J ends lost 2 bases and 0 bases respectively, with 5 bases between them. DNA of the CDR3: TGTGCCAGCAGTGAACCTGAAGCCAAAAACATTCAGTACTTC. Amino acids: CASSEPEAKNIQYF.

V usage is TRBV2 and J usage is TRBJ2-3, with D unresolved. V shed 7 bases and J shed 0 bases, with 11 bases lying between them. CDR1 and CDR2 from the germline V gene are SNHLY and FYNNEI. The length of the CDR3 is 14 residues. CDR3 DNA: TGTGCCAGCAATCGCTACCCGAGCACAGATACGCAGTATTTT. Translating gives CASNRYPSTDTQYF.

This chain uses TRBV6-5 with TRBJ2-7, with 9 bases that match TRBD1. CDR1 MNHEY and CDR2 SVGAGI come from the germline V gene. J lost 4 bases, V lost 5 bases, and 9 bases had no gene match. CDR3 length: 15 residues. The DNA for the CDR3 is TGTGCCAGCAGTAACCGGGGACAGGGCCTTTACGAGCAGTACTTC. Its protein product is CASSNRGQGLYEQYF.